These 8 T cell receptor beta chains originate from one sample sequenced in a study of lymphopenia after photon versus proton radiotherapy. Method: immunoSEQ multiplex PCR; TCRdb's copy keeps in-frame clones and lacks some. The repertoire holds about 68,000 clones, with approximately 90% as singletons. The sample in question was peripheral blood, obtained from a patient treated with photon-based radiotherapy. The origin of the receptors is a woman in her sixties or seventies with pancreatic cancer.

CDR3 sequence reads: CASTRTGTNEKLFF. In DNA, the CDR3 is TGTGCCAGCACCAGGACTGGAACTAATGAAAAACTGTTTTTT. The J gene is TRBJ1-4, the V gene TRBV9; no clear D gene. CDR1 and CDR2 from the germline V gene are SGDLS and YYNGEE. There are 14 residues in the CDR3. Trimming stripped 6 bases from V and 1 base from J, with 10 bases between. The full variable domain, with the rest looked up from reference TRBV9 and TRBJ1-4, is DSGVTQTPKHLITATGQRVTLRCSPRSGDLSVYWYQQSLDQGLQFLIQYYNGEERAKGNILERFSAQQFPDLHSELNLSSLELGDSALYFCASTRTGTNEKLFFGSGTQLSVL.

This clone occurred once. The chain is built from TRBV27 and TRBJ2-1, with D maybe TRBD2 (6 bases). This CDR3 is 17 amino acids long. Between the trimmed V and J ends, which lost 3 bases and 0 bases, there was a span of 15 bases. Germline values: CDR1 MNHEY, CDR2 SMNVEV (reference sequence). CDR3 region: CASSFRGLSNSYNEQFF. The CDR3 region has the DNA TGTGCCAGCAGTTTCCGCGGACTAAGTAACTCCTACAATGAGCAGTTCTTC.

This rearrangement joins TRBV4-1 to TRBJ2-7; weak D call: TRBD1 (6 bases). The CDR3 spans 16 residues. V was shortened by 1 base and J by 3 bases, with 16 bases between the two germline ends. Germline CDR1 MGHRA, CDR2 YSYEKL. CDR3 amino acids: CASSQAPGQTLYEQYF. CDR3 DNA sequence: TGCGCCAGCAGCCAAGCTCCGGGACAAACCCTCTACGAGCAGTACTTC.

This chain uses TRBV28 with TRBJ1-2; 7 nucleotides align to TRBD1. V shed 7 bases and J 6 bases; nucleotides not matched to a gene: 11. The length of the CDR3 is 14 residues. Germline V gene lookup returns CDR1 MDHEN and CDR2 SYDVKM. DNA for the CDR3: TGTGCCAGCACCCCGGGACAGACGTATAATGGCTACACCTTC. Its protein product is CASTPGQTYNGYTF.

V and J are TRBV7-9 and TRBJ2-7, with a weak D call TRBD1 (6 bases). V shed 5 bases and J shed 4 bases, with 12 bases lying between them. Germline CDR1 reads SEHNR; CDR2 reads FQNEAQ (reference sequence). The CDR3 extends over 13 amino acids. CDR3 nucleotide sequence: TGTGCCAGCAGCCCCGGGACACTTTACGAGCAGTACTTC. This gives the protein CASSPGTLYEQYF. Full variable domain (rest looked up from reference TRBV7-9 and TRBJ2-7): DTGVSQNPRHKITKRGQNVTFRCDPISEHNRLYWYRQTLGQGPEFLTYFQNEAQLEKSRLLSDRFSAERPKGSFSTLEIQRTEQGDSAMYLCASSPGTLYEQYFGPGTRLTVT.

The chain recombines TRBV30 with TRBJ2-7; D gene unclear. This CDR3 has 14 residues. Trimming cost V 4 bases and J 0 bases, with 13 bases left between them. CDR1 and CDR2 (germline): GTSNPN, SVGIG (reference sequence). The CDR3 reads CAWTQRASSYEQYF. The CDR3 nucleotides are TGTGCCTGGACCCAACGGGCCAGCTCCTACGAGCAGTACTTC.

This clone was seen once. The chain is built from TRBV6-1 and TRBJ2-5; 12 bases match TRBD2. CDR1 and CDR2 from the germline V gene are MNHNS and SASEGT. With V trimmed by 2 bases and J by 4 bases, 2 bases remained unmatched. The CDR3 totals 15 residues. The chain's CDR3 is CASSELAGGRETQYF. In DNA form, the CDR3 reads TGTGCCAGCAGTGAACTAGCGGGAGGGCGAGAGACCCAGTACTTC.

J is TRBJ2-5 and V is TRBV7-9, with D perhaps being TRBD1 or TRBD2 (5 bases each). With 5 bases removed from V and 5 bases from J, the gap between germline ends came to 18 bases. This CDR3 spans 15 amino acids. Germline V gives CDR1 SEHNR, CDR2 FQNEAQ (reference sequence). CDR3 bases: TGTGCCAGCAGCGCCGGGACCCTGACTATTGAGACCCAGTACTTC. It encodes CASSAGTLTIETQYF.